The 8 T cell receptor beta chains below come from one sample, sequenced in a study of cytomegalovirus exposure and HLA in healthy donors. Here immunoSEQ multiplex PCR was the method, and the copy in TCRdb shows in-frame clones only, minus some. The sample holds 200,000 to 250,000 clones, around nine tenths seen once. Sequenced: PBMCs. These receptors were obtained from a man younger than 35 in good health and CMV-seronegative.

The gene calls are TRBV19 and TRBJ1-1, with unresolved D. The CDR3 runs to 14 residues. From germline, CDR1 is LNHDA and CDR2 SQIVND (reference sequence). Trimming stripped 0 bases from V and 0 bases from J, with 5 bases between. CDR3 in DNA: TGTGCCAGTAGTATAGATACGGTGAACACTGAAGCTTTCTTT. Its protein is CASSIDTVNTEAFF.

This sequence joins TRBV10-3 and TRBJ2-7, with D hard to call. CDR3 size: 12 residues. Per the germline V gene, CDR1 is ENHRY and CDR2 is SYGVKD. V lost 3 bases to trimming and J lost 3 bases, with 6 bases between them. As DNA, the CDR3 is TGTGCCATCAGTGACCAGGACTACGAGCAGTACTTC. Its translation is CAISDQDYEQYF.

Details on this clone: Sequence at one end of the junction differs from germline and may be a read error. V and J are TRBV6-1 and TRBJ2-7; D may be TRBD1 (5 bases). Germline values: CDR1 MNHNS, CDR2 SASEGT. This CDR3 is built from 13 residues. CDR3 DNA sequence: TGTGCCAGCAGTGAAGCGAACAGGAATCAAATCCTCTTC. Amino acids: CASSEANRNQILF.

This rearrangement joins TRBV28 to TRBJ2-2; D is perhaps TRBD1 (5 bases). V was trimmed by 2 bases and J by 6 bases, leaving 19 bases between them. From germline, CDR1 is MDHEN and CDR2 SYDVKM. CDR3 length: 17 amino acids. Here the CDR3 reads CASSLTHERGSAGELFF. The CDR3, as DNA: TGTGCCAGCAGTTTAACCCACGAAAGGGGAAGCGCCGGGGAGCTGTTTTTT.

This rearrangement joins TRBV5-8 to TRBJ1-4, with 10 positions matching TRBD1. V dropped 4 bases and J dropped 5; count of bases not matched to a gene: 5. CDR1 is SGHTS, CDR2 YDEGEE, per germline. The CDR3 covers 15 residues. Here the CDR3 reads CASSRGTGANEKLFF. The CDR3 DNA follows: TGTGCCAGCAGCAGGGGGACAGGGGCCAATGAAAAACTGTTTTTT. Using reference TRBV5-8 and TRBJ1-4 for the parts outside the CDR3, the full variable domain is EAGVTQSPTHLIKTRGQQATLRCSPISGHTSVYWYQQALGLGLQFLLWYDEGEERNRGNFPPRFSGRQFPNYSSELNVNALELEDSALYLCASSRGTGANEKLFFGSGTQLSVL.

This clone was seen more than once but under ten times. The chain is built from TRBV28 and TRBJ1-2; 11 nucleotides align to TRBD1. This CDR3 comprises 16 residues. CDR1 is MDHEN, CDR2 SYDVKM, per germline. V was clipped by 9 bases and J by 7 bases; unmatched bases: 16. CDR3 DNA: TGTGCCAGTATAATGGACAGGGGGCGACTCGGCGGTGGCTACACCTTC. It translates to CASIMDRGRLGGGYTF.

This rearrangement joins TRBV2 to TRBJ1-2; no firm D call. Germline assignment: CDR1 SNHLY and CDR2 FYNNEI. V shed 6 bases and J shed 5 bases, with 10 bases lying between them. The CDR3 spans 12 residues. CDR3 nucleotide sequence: TGTGCCAGCAGGATGGACTCTTATGGCTACACCTTC. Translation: CASRMDSYGYTF.

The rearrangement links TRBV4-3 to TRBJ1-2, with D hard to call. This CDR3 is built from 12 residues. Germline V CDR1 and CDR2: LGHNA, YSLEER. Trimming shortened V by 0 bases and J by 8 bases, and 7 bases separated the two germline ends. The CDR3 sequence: CASSQERGGYTF. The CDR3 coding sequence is TGCGCCAGCAGCCAAGAAAGAGGGGGCTACACCTTC.